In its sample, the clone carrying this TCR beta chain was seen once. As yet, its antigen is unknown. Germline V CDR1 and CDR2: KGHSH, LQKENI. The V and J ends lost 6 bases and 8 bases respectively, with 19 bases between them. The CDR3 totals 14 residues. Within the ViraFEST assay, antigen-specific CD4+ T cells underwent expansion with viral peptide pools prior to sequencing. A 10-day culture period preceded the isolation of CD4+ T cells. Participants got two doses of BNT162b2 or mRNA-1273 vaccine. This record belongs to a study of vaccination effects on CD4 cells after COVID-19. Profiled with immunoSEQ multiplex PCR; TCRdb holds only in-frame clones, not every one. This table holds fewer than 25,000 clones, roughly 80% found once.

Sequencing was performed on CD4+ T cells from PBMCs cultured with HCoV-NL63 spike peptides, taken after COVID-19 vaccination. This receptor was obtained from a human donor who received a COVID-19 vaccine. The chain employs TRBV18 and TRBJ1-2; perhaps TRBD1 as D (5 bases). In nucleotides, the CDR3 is TGTGCCAGCTCTCCTTCCGGGGCCTTGGGAGGCTACACCTTC. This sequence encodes CASSPSGALGGYTF.